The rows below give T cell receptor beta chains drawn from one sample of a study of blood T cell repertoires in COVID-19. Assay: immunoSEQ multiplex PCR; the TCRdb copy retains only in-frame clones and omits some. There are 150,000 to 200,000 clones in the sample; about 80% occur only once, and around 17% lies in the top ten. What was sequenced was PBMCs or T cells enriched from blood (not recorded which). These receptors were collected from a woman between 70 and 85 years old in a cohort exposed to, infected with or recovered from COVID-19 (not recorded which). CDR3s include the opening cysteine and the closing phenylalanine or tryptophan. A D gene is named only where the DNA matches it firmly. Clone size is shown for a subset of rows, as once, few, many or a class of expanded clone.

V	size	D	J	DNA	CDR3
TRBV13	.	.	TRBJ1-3	TGTGCCAGCAGACCCGCCGGGTCTGGAAACACCATATATTTT	CASRPAGSGNTIYF
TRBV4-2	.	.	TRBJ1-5	TGTGCCAGCAGCCAAGAATACAGGCAGGATCAGCCCCAGCATTTT	CASSQEYRQDQPQHF
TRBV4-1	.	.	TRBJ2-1	TGCGCCAGCAGTAACAGCAATGAGCAGTTCTTC	CASSNSNEQFF
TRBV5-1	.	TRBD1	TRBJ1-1	TGCGCCAGCAGCTCAGGGGGCCGGGACACTGAAGCTTTCTTT	CASSSGGRDTEAFF
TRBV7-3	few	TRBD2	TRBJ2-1	TGTGCCAGCAGCTCCGTAGCGGGCCACAATGAGCAGTTCTTC	CASSSVAGHNEQFF
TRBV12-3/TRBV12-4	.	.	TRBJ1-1	TGTGCCAGCAGCCCTCGAACCGCAGGTGACGCTTTCTTT	CASSPRTAGDAFF
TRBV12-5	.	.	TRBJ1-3	TGTGCTAGTGGTTTACTTGGAAACACCATATATTTT	CASGLLGNTIYF
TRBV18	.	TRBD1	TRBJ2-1	TGTGCCAGCTCTCCCGGACCGGGACAGGGGAGCTCCTACAATGAGCAGTTCTTC	CASSPGPGQGSSYNEQFF
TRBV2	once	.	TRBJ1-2	TGTGCCAGCACCCTTAACTATGGCTACACCTTC	CASTLNYGYTF
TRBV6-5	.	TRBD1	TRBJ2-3	TGTGCCAGCAGATGGACAGGGGATCGCGCAGATACGCAGTATTTT	CASRWTGDRADTQYF
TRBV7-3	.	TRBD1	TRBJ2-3	TGTGCCAGCAGCCGTGGACAGGCACCACAGGATACGCAGTATTTT	CASSRGQAPQDTQYF
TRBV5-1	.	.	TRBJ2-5	TGCGCCAGCAGCTTGGCTTCAGGGTTAAGAGAGACCCAGTACTTC	CASSLASGLRETQYF
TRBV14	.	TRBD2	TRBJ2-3	TGTGCCAGCAGCCCAAGAACTAGCGGGAGGACTCGGGCTCTCACAGATACGCAGTATTTT	CASSPRTSGRTRALTDTQYF
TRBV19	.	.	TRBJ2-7	TGTGCCAGTAGTATAGATTTGGCAGGGGCCCTCCCCTACGAGCAGTACTTC	CASSIDLAGALPYEQYF
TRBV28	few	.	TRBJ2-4	TGTGCCAGCAGTTTTAGCAAAAACATTCAGTACTTC	CASSFSKNIQYF
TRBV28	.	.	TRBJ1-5	TGTGCCAGCAGTCGACTATATAGCAATCAGCCCCAGCATTTT	CASSRLYSNQPQHF
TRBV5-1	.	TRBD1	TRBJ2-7	TGCGCCAGCAGCCCGACAGGGTTCGAGCAGTACTTC	CASSPTGFEQYF
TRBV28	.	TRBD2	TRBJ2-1	TGTGCCAGCAGCCCGCGTGGGAGGGCCCTCAATGAGCAGTTCTTC	CASSPRGRALNEQFF
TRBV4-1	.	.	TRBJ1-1	TGCGCCAGCAGCCAAGGTACGGCAGGGAGGAATGAAGCTTTCTTT	CASSQGTAGRNEAFF
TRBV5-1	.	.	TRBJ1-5	TGCGCCAGCAGTCTAGGGGGTCCACAGCCCCAGCATTTT	CASSLGGPQPQHF
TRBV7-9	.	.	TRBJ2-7	TGTGCCAGCAGCACCCACAGGAAAAGCTCCTACGAGCAGTACTTC	CASSTHRKSSYEQYF
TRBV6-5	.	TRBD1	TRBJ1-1	TGTGCCAGCAGTTACCAACCGACAGGGATGAACACTGAAGCTTTCTTT	CASSYQPTGMNTEAFF
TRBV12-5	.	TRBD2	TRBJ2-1	TGTGCTAGTGGTTTGGGGCGACTAGCGGGGGCGATCAATGAGCAGTTCTTC	CASGLGRLAGAINEQFF
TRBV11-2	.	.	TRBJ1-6	TGTGCCAGCAGCAATCAGGGAGGAGGAGGTTCACCCCTCCACTTT	CASSNQGGGGSPLHF